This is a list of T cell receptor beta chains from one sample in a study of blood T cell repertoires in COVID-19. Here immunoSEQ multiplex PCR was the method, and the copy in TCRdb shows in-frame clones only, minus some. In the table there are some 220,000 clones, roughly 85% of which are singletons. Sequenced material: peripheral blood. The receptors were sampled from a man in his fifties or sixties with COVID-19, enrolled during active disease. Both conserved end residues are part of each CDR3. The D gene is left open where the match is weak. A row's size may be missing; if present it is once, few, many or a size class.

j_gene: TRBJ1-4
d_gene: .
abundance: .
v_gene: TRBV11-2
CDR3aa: CASSSGRQLGERRELFF
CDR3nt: TGTGCCAGCAGCTCCGGACGACAGCTCGGGGAGAGGAGGGAACTGTTTTTT

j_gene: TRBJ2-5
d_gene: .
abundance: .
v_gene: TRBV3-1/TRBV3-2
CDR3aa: CASSQDLVGAYQETQYF
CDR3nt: TGTGCCAGCAGCCAAGATCTGGTTGGGGCTTACCAAGAGACCCAGTACTTC

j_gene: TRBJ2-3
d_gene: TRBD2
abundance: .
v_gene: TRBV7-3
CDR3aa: CASSRNSGGTQYF
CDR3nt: TGTGCCAGCAGCCGAAACTCGGGAGGTACGCAGTATTTT

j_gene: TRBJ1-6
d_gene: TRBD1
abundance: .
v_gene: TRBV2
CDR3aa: CASSLGQPNSPLHF
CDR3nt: TGTGCCAGCAGTCTGGGACAGCCGAATTCACCCCTCCACTTT

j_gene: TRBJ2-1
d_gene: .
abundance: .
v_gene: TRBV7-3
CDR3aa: CASSLIAANEQFF
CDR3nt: TGTGCCAGCAGCTTAATCGCGGCCAATGAGCAGTTCTTC

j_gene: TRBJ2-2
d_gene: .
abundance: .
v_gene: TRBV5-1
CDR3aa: CASTEQGGKNTGELFF
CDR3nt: TGCGCCAGCACCGAGCAGGGCGGAAAGAACACCGGGGAGCTGTTTTTT

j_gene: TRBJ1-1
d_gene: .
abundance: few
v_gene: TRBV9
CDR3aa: CASSVEAGNTEAFF
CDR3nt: TGTGCCAGCAGCGTAGAGGCGGGGAACACTGAAGCTTTCTTT

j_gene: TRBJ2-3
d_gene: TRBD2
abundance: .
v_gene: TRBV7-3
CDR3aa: CASSLVAGSSDTQYF
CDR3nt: TGTGCCAGCAGCTTAGTAGCGGGGTCCTCAGATACGCAGTATTTT

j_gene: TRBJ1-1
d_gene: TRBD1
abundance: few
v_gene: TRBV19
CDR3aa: CASSVPGQGTEAFF
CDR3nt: TGTGCCAGTAGTGTCCCGGGACAGGGGACTGAAGCTTTCTTT

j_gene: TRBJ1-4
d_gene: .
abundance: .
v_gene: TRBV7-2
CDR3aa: CASSRGASEKLFF
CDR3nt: TGTGCCAGCAGCCGGGGAGCCAGTGAAAAACTGTTTTTT

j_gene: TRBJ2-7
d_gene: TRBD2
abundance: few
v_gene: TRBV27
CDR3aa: CASSLVAGGLSYEQYF
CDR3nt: TGTGCCAGCAGTTTGGTGGCGGGGGGCCTTTCCTACGAGCAGTACTTC

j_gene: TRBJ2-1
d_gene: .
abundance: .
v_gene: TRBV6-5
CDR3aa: CASSSRRGSEQFF
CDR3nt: TGTGCCAGCAGTAGTCGAAGGGGTAGTGAGCAGTTCTTC

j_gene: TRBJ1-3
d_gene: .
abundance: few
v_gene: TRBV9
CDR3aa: CASSVASGAGNTIYF
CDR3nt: TGTGCCAGCAGCGTAGCATCAGGGGCTGGAAACACCATATATTTT

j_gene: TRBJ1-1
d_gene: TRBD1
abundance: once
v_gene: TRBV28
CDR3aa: CASSFYRGLNEAFF
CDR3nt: TGTGCCAGCAGTTTCTACAGGGGACTTAATGAAGCTTTCTTT

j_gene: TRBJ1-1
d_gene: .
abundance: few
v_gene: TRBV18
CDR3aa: CASSPGRAHGMAFF
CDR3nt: TGTGCCAGCTCACCCGGGAGAGCCCACGGTATGGCTTTCTTT

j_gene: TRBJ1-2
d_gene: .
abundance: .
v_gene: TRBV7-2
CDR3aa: CASSSSGIYGYTF
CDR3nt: TGTGCCAGCAGCTCATCCGGGATCTATGGCTACACCTTC

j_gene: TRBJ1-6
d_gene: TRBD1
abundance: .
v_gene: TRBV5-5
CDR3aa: CASSQGQYTSYNSPLHF
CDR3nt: TGTGCCAGCAGCCAGGGACAGTACACCTCCTATAATTCACCCCTCCACTTT

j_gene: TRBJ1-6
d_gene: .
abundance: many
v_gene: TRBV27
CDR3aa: CASRGQNSYNSPLHF
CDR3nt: TGTGCCAGCAGAGGACAGAACTCCTATAATTCACCCCTCCACTTT

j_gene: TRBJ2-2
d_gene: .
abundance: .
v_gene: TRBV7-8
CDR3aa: CASSLDAKNTGELFF
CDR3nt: TGTGCCAGCAGCTTAGATGCTAAGAACACCGGGGAGCTGTTTTTT

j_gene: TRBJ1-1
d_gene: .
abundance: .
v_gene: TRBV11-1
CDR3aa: CASSLGVYTEAFF
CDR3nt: TGTGCCAGCAGCTTAGGTGTATACACTGAAGCTTTCTTT

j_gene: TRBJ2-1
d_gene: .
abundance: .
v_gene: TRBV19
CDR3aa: CASSSGTYHNEQFF
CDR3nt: TGTGCCAGTAGTTCAGGGACATACCACAATGAGCAGTTCTTC

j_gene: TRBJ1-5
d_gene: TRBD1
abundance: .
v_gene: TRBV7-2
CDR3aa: CASSSTDRGQSQPQHF
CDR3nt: TGTGCCAGCAGCTCGACGGACAGGGGCCAGAGTCAGCCCCAGCATTTT

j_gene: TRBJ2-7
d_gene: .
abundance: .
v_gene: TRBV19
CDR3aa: CASRDTNSYEQYF
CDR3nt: TGTGCCAGTCGAGACACCAACTCCTACGAGCAGTACTTC

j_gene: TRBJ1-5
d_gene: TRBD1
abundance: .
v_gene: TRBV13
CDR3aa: CASSHRGIQPQHF
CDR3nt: TGTGCCAGCAGCCACAGGGGTATTCAGCCCCAGCATTTT

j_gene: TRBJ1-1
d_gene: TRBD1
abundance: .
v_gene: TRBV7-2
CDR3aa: CASSLVGTGGDLNTEAFF
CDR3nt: TGTGCCAGCAGCTTAGTCGGTACAGGGGGGGACTTGAACACTGAAGCTTTCTTT

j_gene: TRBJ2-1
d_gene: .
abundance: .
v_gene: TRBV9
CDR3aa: CASSEMLAPYNEQFF
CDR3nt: TGTGCCAGCAGCGAAATGCTAGCCCCCTACAATGAGCAGTTCTTC

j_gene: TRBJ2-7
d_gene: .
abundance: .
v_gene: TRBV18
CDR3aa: CASSPNRVPYEQYF
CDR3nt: TGTGCCAGCTCACCCAACAGGGTACCTTACGAGCAGTACTTC

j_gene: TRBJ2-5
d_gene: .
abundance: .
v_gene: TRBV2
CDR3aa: CASSVNNQETQYF
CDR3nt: TGTGCCAGCAGTGTAAACAACCAAGAGACCCAGTACTTC

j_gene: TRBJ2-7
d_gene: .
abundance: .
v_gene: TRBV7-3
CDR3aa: CASSSRRTAVSYEQYF
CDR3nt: TGTGCCAGCAGCTCCCGGAGGACAGCCGTATCCTACGAGCAGTACTTC

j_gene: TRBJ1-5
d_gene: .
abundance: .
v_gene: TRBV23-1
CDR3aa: CASSQNHKRNQPQHF
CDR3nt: TGCGCCAGCAGTCAAAACCATAAGAGGAATCAGCCCCAGCATTTT

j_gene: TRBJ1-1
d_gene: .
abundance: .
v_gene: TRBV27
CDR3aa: CASSTWTGAPEAFF
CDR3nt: TGTGCCAGCAGTACTTGGACGGGAGCCCCTGAAGCTTTCTTT

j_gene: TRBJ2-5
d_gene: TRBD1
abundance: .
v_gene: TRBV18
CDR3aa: CASSPGQGKETQYF
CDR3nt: TGTGCCAGCTCTCCAGGACAGGGGAAAGAGACCCAGTACTTC

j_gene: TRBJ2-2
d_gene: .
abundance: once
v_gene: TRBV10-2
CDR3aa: CASEGRTGELFF
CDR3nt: TGCGCCAGCGAAGGGAGAACCGGGGAGCTGTTTTTT

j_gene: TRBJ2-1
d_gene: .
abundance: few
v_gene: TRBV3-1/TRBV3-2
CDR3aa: CASSQGLYNEQFF
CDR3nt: TGTGCCAGCAGCCAAGGTCTATACAATGAGCAGTTCTTC